The text below deals with one T cell receptor (beta chain). Sequencing was performed with immunoSEQ multiplex PCR; in TCRdb, only in-frame clones are kept and a portion is missing. The sample holds about 40,000 clones, around nine tenths seen once. The germline CDR1 and CDR2 sequences are MNHEY and SVGAGI. CDR3 length: 14 amino acids. Trimming shortened V by 2 bases and J by 5 bases, and 10 bases separated the two germline ends. This entry comes from a study of T cell changes during pregnancy in multiple sclerosis. This clonotype originated in a female donor with multiple sclerosis, enrolled in a pregnancy study. Sequencing used peripheral blood, obtained before pregnancy. The chain uses TRBV6-5 and TRBJ1-5, with D possibly TRBD1 on 5 matching bases. Here the CDR3 DNA reads TGTGCCAGCAGTTACCTAGGGGCTTATCAGCCCCAGCATTTT. Translation gives CASSYLGAYQPQHF.